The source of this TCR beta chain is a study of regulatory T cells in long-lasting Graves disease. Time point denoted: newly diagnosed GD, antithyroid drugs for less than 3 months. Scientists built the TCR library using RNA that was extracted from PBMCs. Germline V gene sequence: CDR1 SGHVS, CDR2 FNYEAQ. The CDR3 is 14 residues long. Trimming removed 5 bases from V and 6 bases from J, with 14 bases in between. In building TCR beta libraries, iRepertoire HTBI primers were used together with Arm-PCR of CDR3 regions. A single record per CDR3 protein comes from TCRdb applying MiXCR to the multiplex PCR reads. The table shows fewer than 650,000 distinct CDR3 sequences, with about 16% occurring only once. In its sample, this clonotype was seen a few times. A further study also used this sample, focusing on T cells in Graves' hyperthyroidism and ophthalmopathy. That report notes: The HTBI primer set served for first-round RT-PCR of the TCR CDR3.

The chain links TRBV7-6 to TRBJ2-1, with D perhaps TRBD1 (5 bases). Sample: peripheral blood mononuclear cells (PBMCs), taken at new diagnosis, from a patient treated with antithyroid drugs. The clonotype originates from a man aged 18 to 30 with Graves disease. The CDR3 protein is CASSLGRRANEQFF. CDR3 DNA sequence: TGTGCCAGCAGCCTGGGGCGTAGGGCCAATGAGCAGTTCTTC.